These 24 T cell receptor beta chains were all obtained from the same sample, sequenced in a study of OX40 agonist ivuxolimab in advanced cancers. Clones were read by immunoSEQ multiplex PCR, and TCRdb kept only the in-frame ones, dropping some. Counted here are some 80,000 clones, 80% to 90% occurring once; the ten biggest clones make up 2%. Sequencing used CD4+ or CD8+ T cells sorted from blood, obtained in a trial of the OX40 agonist ivuxolimab. These receptors were collected from an adult with an advanced solid tumor such as melanoma, head and neck, liver or kidney cancer.

The CDR3 loop is CSAQQGLNTEAFF. Here the CDR3 DNA reads TGCAGCGCACAACAGGGGTTGAACACTGAAGCTTTCTTT. V is TRBV29-1 and J is TRBJ1-1, with 7 nucleotides matching TRBD1. J lost 0 bases, V lost 7 bases, and 5 bases had no gene match. The germline CDR1 and CDR2 sequences are SQVTM and ANQGSEA. The CDR3 is 13 residues long.

This sequence joins TRBV4-3 and TRBJ1-2; 8 bases fit TRBD1. CDR1 and CDR2 from the germline V gene are LGHNA and YSLEER. The junction had 10 bases not matched to a gene; V was cut back by 0 bases and J by 4 bases. The CDR3 loop spans 17 amino acids. The CDR3 sequence is CASSQDPQGASSYGYTF. The CDR3, as DNA: TGCGCCAGCAGCCAAGATCCGCAGGGGGCGTCGAGCTATGGCTACACCTTC.

The chain is built from TRBV7-3 and TRBJ2-1; 8 positions agree with TRBD2. The CDR3 has 18 residues. Trimming removed 5 bases from V and 3 bases from J; junction bases left unmatched: 15. CDR1 is SGHTA, CDR2 FQGTGA, per germline. The CDR3 DNA reads TGTGCCAGCAGCCTGTATGGACAACGGGGGGGACTCTACAATGAGCAGTTCTTC. Encoded protein: CASSLYGQRGGLYNEQFF.

The chain carries TRBV7-2 and TRBJ2-1; 7 positions match TRBD2. In germline, CDR1 is SGHTA, CDR2 FQGNSA. CDR3 size: 16 residues. J gave up 3 bases and V 0 bases, and 5 bases lay outside the gene matches. CDR3 in DNA: TGTGCCAGCAGCTTAGCCTCTAGCGGATACTACAATGAGCAGTTCTTC. Protein: CASSLASSGYYNEQFF.

The V gene is TRBV28, the J gene TRBJ2-1; 9 positions agree with TRBD2. The germline gives CDR1 MDHEN, CDR2 SYDVKM. V dropped 6 bases and J dropped 4; count of bases not matched to a gene: 10. The CDR3 spans 16 residues. The CDR3 nucleotides are TGTGCCAGCAGCTGGTCCAGCGGGGGGTCGTACAATGAGCAGTTCTTC. Protein: CASSWSSGGSYNEQFF. The variable domain in full, completed from reference TRBV28 and TRBJ2-1, reads DVKVTQSSRYLVKRTGEKVFLECVQDMDHENMFWYRQDPGLGLRLIYFSYDVKMKEKGDIPEGYSVSREKKERFSLILESASTNQTSMYLCASSWSSGGSYNEQFFGPGTRLTVL.

The rearrangement joins TRBV30 to TRBJ2-7; the D gene is possibly TRBD1 (5 bases). CDR1 and CDR2 (germline): GTSNPN, SVGIG (reference sequence). V was clipped by 2 bases and J by 3 bases, with 5 bases between them. The CDR3 covers 11 residues. CDR3 coding DNA: TGTGCCTGGAGTAGGGGCTACGAGCAGTACTTC. Protein: CAWSRGYEQYF.

This clone occurred once. The CDR3 bases are TGTGCCAGCAGCTTCAGGGGAGCCTCCCAAGAGACCCAGTACTTC. This sequence encodes CASSFRGASQETQYF. The genes are TRBV7-6 and TRBJ2-5; TRBD1 might be the D (6 bases). The V gene lost 3 bases and the J gene lost 1 base, with 12 bases spanning the gap. The CDR3 spans 15 residues. Per germline, CDR1 SGHVS and CDR2 FNYEAQ.

A word on this clone: This same CDR3 is encoded by further DNA sequences in the sample. The chain joins TRBV7-2 to TRBJ2-1; TRBD1 matches 7 bases. Trimming cost V 5 bases and J 9 bases; bases outside gene matches: 4. Germline V gene data show CDR1 as SGHTA and CDR2 as FQGNSA. This CDR3 is 12 amino acids long. This CDR3 is CASSLTGLEQFF. CDR3 nucleotide sequence: TGTGCCAGCAGCCTGACAGGGCTTGAGCAGTTCTTC.

The CDR3: CASGQGGAYEQYF. CDR3 coding DNA: TGTGCTAGTGGTCAGGGGGGAGCCTACGAGCAGTACTTC. The V and J genes are TRBV12-5 and TRBJ2-7, with D perhaps matching TRBD1 (7 bases). This CDR3 region has 13 residues. Trimming removed 5 bases from V and 2 bases from J, with 10 bases in between. CDR1 and CDR2 (germline): LGHNT, FRNRAP.

The chain is built from TRBV20-1 and TRBJ1-1; D unresolved. This CDR3 spans 11 amino acids. V was pared by 4 bases and J by 10 bases, with 13 bases between. Germline V lookup: CDR1 DFQATT, CDR2 SNEGSKA (reference sequence). Here the CDR3 reads CSATEIRRAFF. CDR3 nucleotides: TGCAGTGCTACAGAGATACGGAGAGCTTTCTTT.

V gene TRBV29-1 combines with J gene TRBJ1-1, with 7 bases identical to TRBD1. The CDR3 runs 15 residues. V was clipped by 7 bases and J by 0 bases; unmatched bases: 11. The V gene's germline CDR1 is SQVTM and CDR2 ANQGSEA. The DNA of the CDR3 is TGCAGCGGTAACCGGGACAGCGTCGTGAACACTGAAGCTTTCTTT. This gives the protein CSGNRDSVVNTEAFF.

A remark on this clone: This sample also contains other DNA sequences that code for the same CDR3. The rearrangement uses TRBV6-1 and TRBJ2-7; D is uncertain. Germline CDR1 and CDR2: MNHNS and SASEGT. CDR3 length: 13 amino acids. Trimming stripped 1 base from V and 2 bases from J, with 6 bases between. CDR3 coding DNA: TGTGCCAGCAGTGAAGACGGCACCTACGAGCAGTACTTC. Encoded protein: CASSEDGTYEQYF.

The DNA for the CDR3 is TGTGCCAGCAGCGTAGACGAGGGGGCCAGCACAGATACGCAGTATTTT. Amino acid sequence: CASSVDEGASTDTQYF. The V and J genes are TRBV9 and TRBJ2-3; 7 bases agree with TRBD1. Germline V CDR1 and CDR2: SGDLS, YYNGEE. The CDR3 is 16 amino acids. V lost 0 bases to trimming and J lost 0 bases; unmatched junction nucleotides: 4.

The chain has TRBV6-1 and TRBJ1-4; possibly TRBD1 for D (6 bases). The germline gives CDR1 MNHNS, CDR2 SASEGT. The CDR3 totals 15 residues. With 6 bases removed from V and 8 bases from J, the gap between germline ends came to 19 bases. DNA of the CDR3: TGTGCCAGCAGGGGGGGCCCCTTGGCGAGCGAAAAACTGTTTTTT. Its translation: CASRGGPLASEKLFF.

The chain uses TRBV28 and TRBJ1-1; perhaps TRBD1 as D (6 bases). Germline CDR1 MDHEN, CDR2 SYDVKM. Trimming took 5 bases from V and 6 from J, leaving 16 bases between them. This CDR3 is 14 amino acids long. The CDR3 nucleotides are TGTGCCAGCAGTGATCCTACAGGGATGGCTGAAGCTTTCTTT. Translating it yields CASSDPTGMAEAFF.

The V gene is TRBV7-9, the J gene TRBJ2-3; D ambiguous. Germline-derived CDR1 and CDR2 are SEHNR and FQNEAQ (reference sequence). The CDR3 is made up of 12 amino acids. The V gene lost 5 bases and the J gene lost 5 bases, with 8 bases spanning the gap. The chain's CDR3 is CASSPRLDTQYF. CDR3 sequence (DNA): TGTGCCAGCAGCCCACGGTTAGATACGCAGTATTTT.

This clone has more than one count but fewer than ten. This chain connects TRBV6-5 to TRBJ1-3; no reliable D call. Trimming shortened V by 0 bases and J by 0 bases, and 6 bases separated the two germline ends. Germline-derived CDR1 and CDR2 are MNHEY and SVGAGI. The CDR3 sequence is 15 residues long. The chain's CDR3 is CASSYSEGSGNTIYF. CDR3 bases: TGTGCCAGCAGTTACTCAGAGGGCTCTGGAAACACCATATATTTT.

CDR3 loop: CASSEGQVQYF. CDR3 in DNA: TGCGCCAGCAGTGAAGGACAGGTGCAGTACTTC. The chain combines TRBV10-1 with TRBJ2-7; 7 bases align to TRBD1. The CDR3 extends over 11 amino acids. V dropped 3 bases and J dropped 9; count of bases not matched to a gene: 2. The V gene's germline CDR1 is WNHNN and CDR2 SYGVQD (reference sequence).

The V call is TRBV7-9, the J call TRBJ2-5, with TRBD2 identical over 12 bases. V was pared by 6 bases and J by 5 bases, with 4 bases of the junction left unmatched. CDR3 length: 14 residues. Germline-derived CDR1 and CDR2 are SEHNR and FQNEAQ (reference sequence). The CDR3 region has the DNA TGTGCCAGCAGGCCCGGGACTAGCGGGGAGACCCAGTACTTC. The encoded protein is CASRPGTSGETQYF.

The rearrangement uses TRBV13 and TRBJ1-2, with no clear D. CDR3 length: 12 amino acids. V gave up 5 bases and J gave up 8 bases, with 12 bases separating them. Germline lookup yields CDR1 PRHDT and CDR2 FYEKMQ (reference sequence). CDR3: CASSPRTAGYTF. The CDR3 DNA reads TGTGCCAGCAGCCCCCGGACGGCGGGCTACACCTTC.

The genes are TRBV4-3 and TRBJ1-5; D gene unclear. Germline V lookup: CDR1 LGHNA, CDR2 YSLEER. The V end lost 0 bases, the J end lost 3 bases, and 6 bases lay between the germline ends. The CDR3 has 14 residues. The CDR3 region is CASSQEWVNQPQHF. Here the CDR3 DNA reads TGCGCCAGCAGCCAAGAATGGGTCAATCAGCCCCAGCATTTT.

V is TRBV28 and J is TRBJ2-7, with D perhaps matching TRBD1 (6 bases). Trimming stripped 8 bases from V and 1 base from J, with 15 bases between. Germline-derived CDR1 and CDR2 are MDHEN and SYDVKM. The CDR3 extends over 14 amino acids. The CDR3 region is CASAVPGASYEQYF. The CDR3 DNA sequence: TGTGCCAGCGCTGTCCCAGGGGCGTCCTACGAGCAGTACTTC.

V gene TRBV7-9 combines with J gene TRBJ2-2; TRBD2 is a possible D gene (5 bases). Trimming removed 3 bases from V and 1 base from J, with 12 bases in between. The CDR3 runs 16 residues. The germline gives CDR1 SEHNR, CDR2 FQNEAQ (reference sequence). CDR3 nucleotides: TGTGCCAGCAGCTTTTTGGAAGGAGGGAACACCGGGGAGCTGTTTTTT. Translating it yields CASSFLEGGNTGELFF.

This clone occurred a few times. The chain is built from TRBV19 and TRBJ1-2; no clear D. There are 15 residues in the CDR3. CDR1 is LNHDA, CDR2 SQIVND, per germline (reference sequence). The V and J ends lost 3 bases and 5 bases respectively, with 16 bases between them. CDR3 sequence: CASSIPTLNTYGYTF. In DNA form, the CDR3 reads TGTGCCAGTAGTATCCCGACCCTAAACACATATGGCTACACCTTC.